This passage covers 29 T cell receptor delta chains from one sample sequenced in a study of γδ T cells in repeated Plasmodium falciparum infection. TCRdb called clones anew from the multiplex PCR reads with CATT. Of some 100,000 delta-chain clones in the sample, 1.4% were seen once. Gammadelta T cells were flow-sorted from PBMC into Vgamma9/Vdelta2+ and Vdelta2-negative populations for bulk analysis. Material: gamma-delta T cells from blood. The receptors were gathered from a pool of human donors (malaria-infected and uninfected, not separated).

As for this clone: The TCRdb protein comes from a much larger clone and disagrees with this DNA's translation at residue 5, likely due to a read error; the protein given here is derived from the DNA. V gene TRDV2 combines with J gene TRDJ1, with 12 bases matching TRDD3. V lost 3 bases to trimming and J lost 1 base; unmatched junction nucleotides: 14. Per the germline V gene, CDR1 is GEAIGNYY and CDR2 is EKD. The CDR3 is made up of 19 amino acids. CDR3 residues: CACDPRTGGYSTFTDKLIF. DNA of the CDR3: TGTGCCTGTGACCCCCGTACTGGGGGATACTCAACCTTCACCGATAAACTCATCTTT.

This clone was counted between two and nine times. The mismatch at residue 12 between this DNA's translation and the TCRdb protein of a much larger clone likely reflects a read error; the protein shown is translated from the DNA. The V gene is TRDV2; the J gene was not called; the listed D gene, TRDD3, was not tested against the DNA. The germline V gene encodes CDR1 GEAIGNYY and CDR2 EKD. The CDR3 totals 14 residues. The CDR3 nucleotides read TGTGCCTGTGACCTACTGGGGGATACCCCTAAACCCATCTTT. Its protein product is CACDLLGDTPKPIF.

This clone was detected many times. The gene calls are TRDV1 and TRDJ1, with 11 bases aligning to TRDD3. Germline trimming cut 1 base from V and 6 bases from J; bases unmatched to any gene: 13. Germline lookup yields CDR1 TSWWSYY and CDR2 QGS. CDR3 length: 18 residues. The CDR3 region has the DNA TGTGCTCTTGGGGAACAGAACCTACTGGGGGATAGAGGTCATAAACTCATCTTT. Its translation is CALGEQNLLGDRGHKLIF.

On this clone: TCRdb pairs this DNA with a much larger clone's protein that differs at residue 10, likely a read error; the protein shown was translated from the DNA. The V and J genes are TRDV2 and TRDJ2; 11 bases are shared with TRDD3. The J gene, missing from TCRdb, was assigned here through DNA to germline matching. Trimming took 2 bases from V and 5 from J; bases not matched to a gene: 6. The V gene's germline CDR1 is GEAIGNYY and CDR2 EKD. CDR3 size: 16 residues. The CDR3 DNA sequence: TGTGCCTGTGACAGAGTACTGGGGGATATAACAGCACAACTCTTCTTT. It codes for CACDRVLGDITAQLFF.

In this sample, this clone turned up many times. Possible read error: a much larger clone is one base away. The same CDR3 can be traced to other DNA sequences in this sample. The chain uses TRDV1 and TRDJ1; 8 bases agree with TRDD3. V lost 3 bases, J lost 6 bases, and 21 bases stayed unmatched. The CDR3 extends over 19 amino acids. Germline lookup yields CDR1 TSWWSYY and CDR2 QGS. The CDR3: CALGESPSFGLGAPYKLIF. The CDR3 DNA reads TGTGCTCTTGGGGAGTCTCCGTCCTTTGGACTGGGGGCACCGTATAAACTCATCTTT.

There are a few counts of this clone. A far more abundant clone sits one base away, making this likely a read error. V gene assignment gives TRDV1, but the J gene was left uncalled; the D call TRDD3 from the table was never checked on the DNA. The CDR3 loop spans 23 amino acids. Germline-derived CDR1 and CDR2 are TSWWSYY and QGS. CDR3 sequence: CALGTVGTLIAYWGIRDTDKLIF. CDR3 coding DNA: TGTGCTCTTGGGACTGTAGGGACCCTTATCGCATACTGGGGGATACGGGACACCGATAAGCTCATCTTT.

This clone occurred a few times. A read error is the likely source, as a far larger clone sits one nucleotide away. The identical CDR3 is also encoded by other nucleotide sequences in the sample. The chain carries TRDV1 and TRDJ1; tentative D call: TRDD3 (7 bases). No J gene is reported in TCRdb; it was inferred here by comparing the DNA with germline. Germline assignment: CDR1 TSWWSYY and CDR2 QGS. CDR3 length: 19 amino acids. CDR3 nucleotides: TGCGCTCTTGGGGGAGCCTACTTCCTGAGGGCAGAATACACCGATAAACTCATCTTT. This codes for CALGGAYFLRAEYTDKLIF.

This clone has a count of ten or more. The junction shows a germline mismatch at one end, possibly a read error. Other DNA sequences in this specimen translate into the identical CDR3. This rearrangement joins TRDV1 to TRDJ1, with 8 bases aligning to TRDD3. The CDR3 runs 23 residues. Looked up from germline, CDR1 is TSWWSYY and CDR2 is QGS. Here the CDR3 DNA reads TGTGCTCTTGGGGAACTTCCCTACGGCTGGGGGAAGCGGCTCTATCGAAACACCGATAAACTCATATTT. This translates into CALGELPYGWGKRLYRNTDKLIF.

The sample holds a few counts of this clone. A read error likely explains why the TCRdb protein, taken from a much larger clone, differs from this DNA's translation at residue 12; the protein shown is translated from the DNA. This chain connects TRDV1 to TRDJ1, with 9 bases that match TRDD3. The J gene, absent from TCRdb, was called here by matching the DNA to germline. V was clipped by 5 bases and J by 9 bases; unmatched bases: 13. There are 15 residues in the CDR3. Germline V gives CDR1 TSWWSYY, CDR2 QGS. The CDR3 nucleotides are TGTGCTCTTGGGTCCACTTACCCGCTGGGGGATGAACTCATCTTT. Translated, it gives CALGSTYPLGDELIF.

This clone was found a few times. A far more abundant clone sits one base away, making this likely a read error. The same CDR3 can be traced to other DNA sequences in this sample. The chain carries TRDV1 and TRDJ1, with 8 positions matching TRDD3. Germline matching of the DNA provided the J gene here, since TCRdb leaves it blank. The CDR3 has 24 residues. Germline V CDR1 and CDR2: TSWWSYY, QGS. Germline trimming cut 6 bases from V and 0 bases from J; bases unmatched to any gene: 33. CDR3 nucleotides: TGTGCTCTTGGCGATGGCCTTCTCTTTGTACTGGGGGCCGTACCAAGGTTGGACACCGATAAACTCATCTTT. This gives the protein CALGDGLLFVLGAVPRLDTDKLIF.

There are many counts of this clone. Relative to the germline gene, one junction end is altered; a read error may explain this. Other DNA sequences in the same sample also yield this CDR3. V is TRDV1 and J is TRDJ4; 10 bases fit TRDD3. Germline values: CDR1 TSWWSYY, CDR2 QGS. The CDR3 has 19 residues. As DNA, the CDR3 is TGTGCTCCTGGGGAATTTCATTTCCTTCGTACTGGGGGATGGGTGGCCCTGATCTTT. Translating gives CAPGEFHFLRTGGWVALIF.

This clone appeared many times. A much bigger clone sits one base away, suggesting this may be a read error. The same CDR3 can be traced to other DNA sequences in this sample. This chain connects TRDV1 to TRDJ1; TRDD3 aligns across 13 bases. Germline V gene data show CDR1 as TSWWSYY and CDR2 as QGS. J gave up 0 bases and V 3 bases, and 16 bases lay outside the gene matches. The CDR3 runs 21 residues. The CDR3 here is CALGDLDGTGGYVIYTDKLIF. In DNA form, the CDR3 reads TGTGCTCTTGGGGACCTGGACGGTACTGGGGGATACGTCATATACACCGATAAACTCATCTTT.

This clone was picked up a small number of times. The protein held in TCRdb is that of a much larger clone and does not match this DNA's translation at residue 3, likely because of a read error; the protein shown is translated from the DNA. V is TRDV1 and J is TRDJ1; the D call may be TRDD2 or TRDD3 (9 bases each). Germline values: CDR1 TSWWSYY, CDR2 QGS. The CDR3 totals 24 residues. This chain's CDR3 is CAPGEFGRLPTPYTGGPDTDKLIF. Here the CDR3 DNA reads TGTGCTCCTGGGGAATTTGGTCGCCTTCCTACTCCCTATACTGGGGGACCTGACACCGATAAACTCATCTTT.

Note on this clone: This likely stems from a read error, as it lies one base from a far larger clone. Other DNA sequences in this sample translate to the same CDR3. V and J are TRDV2 and TRDJ2; 9 positions agree with TRDD3. The J gene is not listed in TCRdb, so it was assigned here from a DNA match to germline. With 4 bases clipped from V and 2 bases from J, the junction kept 1 base outside the gene matches. The germline CDR1 and CDR2 sequences are GEAIGNYY and EKD. The CDR3 spans 14 residues. The CDR3 spells CACDTGGLTAQLFF. CDR3 sequence (DNA): TGTGCCTGTGATACTGGGGGATTGACAGCACAACTCTTCTTT.

A remark on this clone: It is likely a read error: a sequence one base away is far more abundant. The sample carries other DNA sequences with the same CDR3. V usage is TRDV2 and J usage is TRDJ1; 7 bases are a match to TRDD3. TCRdb gives no J gene; it was assigned here by matching the DNA to germline. Germline CDR1 is GEAIGNYY and CDR2 is EKD. V was pared by 2 bases and J by 0 bases, with 8 bases of the junction left unmatched. The CDR3 spans 16 residues. CDR3 sequence: CACDRLGGSYTDKLIF. The DNA of the CDR3 is TGTGCCTGTGACAGGCTGGGGGGTTCGTACACCGATAAACTCATCTTT.

This clone was picked up a small number of times. TCRdb attributes to this sequence the protein of a much larger clone, which differs from the DNA translation at residue 7; a read error is likely, and the protein displayed is translated from the DNA. The rearrangement links TRDV2 to TRDJ1; perhaps TRDD3 as D (6 bases). The J gene, missing from TCRdb, was assigned here through DNA to germline matching. The CDR3 totals 18 residues. V shed 1 base and J shed 0 bases, with 20 bases lying between them. The germline V gene encodes CDR1 GEAIGNYY and CDR2 EKD. The CDR3 region has the DNA TGTGCCTGTGACACGGTTGGGGGGAAACGCCTTTACACCGATAAACTCATCTTT. This gives the protein CACDTVGGKRLYTDKLIF.

With respect to this clone: A far larger clone differs by one base, so this is likely a read error. This specimen includes other DNA sequences encoding the same CDR3. The rearrangement links TRDV2 to TRDJ1; 13 bases map to TRDD3. Here the J gene was assigned by germline matching of the DNA, as TCRdb has none. Germline-derived CDR1 and CDR2 are GEAIGNYY and EKD. There are 16 residues in the CDR3. The CDR3 coding sequence is TGCGCCTGTGACGTACTGGGGGATACGCACACCGATAAACTCATCTTT. Amino acid sequence: CACDVLGDTHTDKLIF.

This clone was observed a handful of times. With only one base between it and a far larger clone, this is likely a read error. Different DNA sequences within this sample yield the same CDR3. The chain combines TRDV2 with TRDJ1, with TRDD3 matching over 9 bases. Germline lookup yields CDR1 GEAIGNYY and CDR2 EKD. The CDR3 extends over 17 amino acids. The CDR3 sequence is CACDPSRTGGYPDKLIF. The CDR3 nucleotides are TGTGCCTGTGACCCATCACGCACGGGGGGATACCCCGATAAGCTCATCTTT.

This clone was detected a few times. One base separates it from a far larger clone, so it is likely a read error. It is unclear where the CDR3 begins or ends on the DNA, so no DNA is shown, and the CDR3 is as TCRdb lists it. Additional DNA sequences in this sample encode the identical CDR3. A V gene of TRDV1 was called, but no J gene was assigned; TRDD3 is taken as the D call from the table, unchecked against the DNA. In germline, CDR1 is TSWWSYY, CDR2 QGS. Ends included, the CDR3 has 19 residues. CDR3 region: CALGERVIFRRTGDWELIF.

Comment on this clone: The protein held in TCRdb is that of a much larger clone and does not match this DNA's translation at residue 3, likely because of a read error; the protein shown is translated from the DNA. This chain links TRDV2 with TRDJ3; 9 nucleotides agree with TRDD3. The J gene is absent in TCRdb and was assigned here via DNA matching to germline. This CDR3 spans 20 amino acids. Germline V lookup: CDR1 GEAIGNYY, CDR2 EKD. CDR3 loop: CARDTLTGGPSSWDTRQMFF. The CDR3 DNA reads as TGTGCCCGTGACACTCTTACTGGGGGACCTAGCTCCTGGGACACCCGACAGATGTTTTTC.

Remarks on this clone: A far bigger clonotype differs at one base, so this is likely a read error. This chain uses TRDV1 with TRDJ1; 10 bases fit TRDD3. The J gene is not listed in TCRdb, so it was assigned here from a DNA match to germline. The V segment lost 5 bases and the J segment 0 bases; nucleotides outside the gene matches: 27. Germline V gives CDR1 TSWWSYY, CDR2 QGS. The CDR3 consists of 23 residues. The CDR3 DNA follows: TGTGCTCTTGGGAAGGGGTCCTACGAATCGACTGGGGGATTCTACCTGTACACCGATAAACTCATCTTT. Translated, it gives CALGKGSYESTGGFYLYTDKLIF.

Comment on this clone: One base separates it from a far larger clone, so it is likely a read error. Additional DNA sequences in this sample encode the identical CDR3. The chain links TRDV1 to TRDJ1; TRDD2 matches at 7 bases. No J gene is reported in TCRdb; it was inferred here by comparing the DNA with germline. The CDR3 consists of 15 residues. From germline, CDR1 is TSWWSYY and CDR2 QGS. V was pared by 4 bases and J by 4 bases, with 9 bases of the junction left unmatched. The CDR3 nucleotides read TGTGCTCTTGGGGGTCACCTTCCTGCAGTCGATAAACTCATCTTT. It translates to CALGGHLPAVDKLIF.

This clone was detected ten times or more. This likely came from a read error, as a far larger clone is one base away. Within the sample, other DNA sequences also encode this same CDR3. This rearrangement joins TRDV3 to TRDJ1; D may be TRDD3 (5 bases). Germline V gene data show CDR1 as TVYSNPD and CDR2 as GDNSRS (reference sequence). CDR3 length: 15 residues. The CDR3 sequence is CAFYTDWNGTDKLIF. In nucleotides, the CDR3 is TGTGCCTTTTACACGGACTGGAATGGCACCGATAAGCTCATCTTT. Looking up the rest from reference TRDV3 and TRDJ1 gives the full variable domain: CDKVTQSSPDQTVASGSEVVLLCTYDTVYSNPDLFWYRIRPDYSFQFVFYGDNSRSEGADFTQGRFSVKHILTQKAFHLVISPVRTEDSATYYCAFYTDWNGTDKLIFGKGTRVTVEP.

Notes on this clone: One base separates it from a far larger clone, so it is likely a read error. Other DNA sequences of this sample code for an identical CDR3. This chain uses TRDV1 with TRDJ2; D may match TRDD2 or TRDD3 (7 bases each). This CDR3 has 24 amino acids. Germline lookup yields CDR1 TSWWSYY and CDR2 QGS. Trimming removed 0 bases from V and 2 bases from J, with 34 bases in between. The CDR3 DNA reads TGTGCTCTTGGGGAACTAGCCCCAATCCTTCCTCTCCTCTGGGGGGACACCTTGACAGCACAACTCTTCTTT. It is translated as CALGELAPILPLLWGDTLTAQLFF.

This clone was observed a handful of times. This probably arose from a read error, given a far larger clone one base away. The identical CDR3 is also encoded by other nucleotide sequences in the sample. V and J are TRDV2 and TRDJ1; 11 nucleotides align to TRDD3. TCRdb offers no J gene call, so here the DNA was matched to germline to obtain one. Germline V gene sequence: CDR1 GEAIGNYY, CDR2 EKD. This CDR3 has 16 amino acids. The CDR3 DNA is TGCGCCTGTGACACTCTGGGGGATACCACCCCCGATAAACTCATCTTT. Translating gives CACDTLGDTTPDKLIF.

In this sample, this clone turned up many times. A read error likely explains why the TCRdb protein, taken from a much larger clone, differs from this DNA's translation at residue 16; the protein shown is translated from the DNA. The V gene is given as TRDV2, and no J gene call is available; TRDD3 is the table's D call, not checked against the DNA. The CDR3 is 18 residues long. The germline CDR1 and CDR2 sequences are GEAIGNYY and EKD. The CDR3 DNA is TGTGCCTGTGAAGGGATACGCGAAGGGAAAGCATCCCCAGATAAACCCATCTTT. As protein: CACEGIREGKASPDKPIF.

On this clone: TCRdb's protein, taken from a much larger clone, differs from this DNA's translation at residue 8, likely owing to a read error; the protein displayed comes from the DNA. This chain connects TRDV2 to TRDJ1, with 7 bases matching TRDD3. No J gene is reported in TCRdb; it was inferred here by comparing the DNA with germline. The germline CDR1 and CDR2 sequences are GEAIGNYY and EKD. CDR3 size: 16 residues. With 2 bases clipped from V and 0 bases from J, the junction kept 8 bases outside the gene matches. For the CDR3, the DNA is TGTGCCTGTGACAAACTGGGGAACCCGTACACCGATAAACTCATCTTT. Amino acids: CACDKLGNPYTDKLIF.

In its sample, this clone was seen many times. Other DNA sequences within the sample encode an identical CDR3. CDR3 in DNA: TGTGCCTTCCTGGGGGCCCTCCCTACTTTGACAGCACAACTCTTCTTT. Its protein product is CAFLGALPTLTAQLFF. This chain connects TRDV3 to TRDJ2; 7 bases match TRDD3. V gave up 3 bases and J gave up 0 bases; unmatched junction bases: 10. Germline lookup yields CDR1 TVYSNPD and CDR2 GDNSRS (reference sequence). This CDR3 has 16 amino acids.

This clone is categorized as medium-sized. The sample carries other DNA sequences with the same CDR3. The rearrangement joins TRDV2 to TRDJ1; possibly TRDD3 for D (6 bases). Germline CDR1 reads GEAIGNYY; CDR2 reads EKD. This CDR3 contains 18 residues. V was pared by 5 bases and J by 2 bases, with 26 bases between. CDR3 in DNA: TGTGCCTGTGTCTCTCTGCGGTCAGCAGTCCTGGGGACCGATAAACTCATCTTT. It yields the protein CACVSLRSAVLGTDKLIF.